This T cell receptor (beta chain) was found in a study of glioma-infiltrating T cells after dendritic cell vaccination. Study results and limitations: No direct clonality-survival link was found; a diverse polyclonal response may matter.

A remark on this clone: What it binds is unknown.

Time point reported: after dendritic cell vaccination, including at tumor progression/relapse. PBMC were collected before vaccination, two weeks after the third vaccination, and at progression. Generated by immunoSEQ multiplex PCR, the TCRdb table keeps only in-frame clones and is missing some. There are around 25,000 clones in the sample; roughly nine tenths occur only once, and about 3.2% lies in the top ten. CDR3 length: 13 residues. Germline V CDR1 and CDR2: SEHNR, FQNEAQ (reference sequence). The V end was cut by 6 bases, the J end by 1 base, with 10 bases between. The chain uses TRBV7-9 and TRBJ2-7; D perhaps matches TRBD1 (6 bases). The receptor was isolated from a human donor with glioblastoma. Sequenced here: blood, sampled after dendritic cell vaccination. CDR3: CASRNTGSYEQYF. The CDR3 nucleotides read TGTGCCAGCAGGAATACAGGGTCCTACGAGCAGTACTTC.